The clone carrying this T cell receptor (beta chain) showed up many times. The antigen is undetermined. This sample holds PBMCs from approximately 9 ml fresh peripheral blood. Germline CDR1 reads LGHDT; CDR2 reads YNNKEL (reference sequence). The CDR3 consists of 14 residues. With 3 bases removed from V and 11 bases from J, the gap between germline ends came to 19 bases. Amplification targeted TCR beta CDR3 regions from RNA transcripts. The TCR CDR3 was amplified in a first-round RT-PCR using the HTBI primer set. TCRdb recomputed calls from the multiplex PCR reads with MiXCR, one row per CDR3 protein. The sample lists roughly 650,000 distinct CDR3 sequences; 15% to 20% were seen once. The data belong to a study of T cells in Graves' hyperthyroidism and ophthalmopathy. Notes on the study in general: Blood also carried most thyroid clonotypes expanded above 0.001.

Sequences were obtained from blood. The source of this sequence is a woman aged 40 to 50 with Graves' ophthalmopathy. This chain links TRBV3-1 with TRBJ1-1, with TRBD1 as a possible D gene (6 bases). CDR3 protein: CASSHRGGEHFAFF. The DNA of the CDR3 is TGTGCCAGCAGCCACAGGGGAGGGGAGCATTTTGCTTTCTTT.